The text below deals with one T cell receptor beta chain. This record belongs to a study of shared clonotypes between healthy human individuals. The table came from immunoSEQ multiplex PCR; TCRdb's copy has only in-frame clones and leaves some out. This table has around 1.9 million clones, 93% appearing once. Trimming removed 4 bases at V and 0 bases at J, with 6 bases between. Germline V gene data show CDR1 as MDHEN and CDR2 as SYDVKM. The CDR3 covers 14 residues. It was CD45RO-negative cells, positively selected for CCR7, that made up naive CD8 cells, with terminally differentiated effector memory CD45RA+ cells excluded.

The V and J genes are TRBV28 and TRBJ1-4; no definite D call. The sequence was obtained from a man between 18 and 29 years old in good health. Some clones in this sample may be carry-over from other donors' samples. Sequencing was done on a sample of naive CD8+ T cells from PBMCs. This CDR3 reads CASSSRATNEKLFF. The CDR3 DNA is TGTGCCAGCAGTTCTCGTGCAACTAATGAAAAACTGTTTTTT.